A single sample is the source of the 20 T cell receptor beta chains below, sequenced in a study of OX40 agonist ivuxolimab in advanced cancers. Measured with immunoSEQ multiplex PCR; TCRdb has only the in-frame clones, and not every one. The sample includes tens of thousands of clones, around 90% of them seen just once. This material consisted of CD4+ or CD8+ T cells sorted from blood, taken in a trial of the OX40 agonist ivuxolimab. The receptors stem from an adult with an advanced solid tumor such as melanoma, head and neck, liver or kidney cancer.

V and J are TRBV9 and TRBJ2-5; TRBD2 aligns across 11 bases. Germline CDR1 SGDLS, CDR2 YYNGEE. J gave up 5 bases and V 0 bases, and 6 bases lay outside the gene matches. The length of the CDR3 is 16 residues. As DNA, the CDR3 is TGTGCCAGCAGCGTAGGGCTAGCGGGAGGTGCGGAGACCCAGTACTTC. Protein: CASSVGLAGGAETQYF.

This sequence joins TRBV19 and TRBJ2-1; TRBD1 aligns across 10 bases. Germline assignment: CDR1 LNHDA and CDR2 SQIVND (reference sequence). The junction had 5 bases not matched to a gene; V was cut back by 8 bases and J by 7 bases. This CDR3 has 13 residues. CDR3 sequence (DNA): TGTGCCAGTTCCGGGACAGGGGCAAATGAGCAGTTCTTC. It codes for CASSGTGANEQFF.

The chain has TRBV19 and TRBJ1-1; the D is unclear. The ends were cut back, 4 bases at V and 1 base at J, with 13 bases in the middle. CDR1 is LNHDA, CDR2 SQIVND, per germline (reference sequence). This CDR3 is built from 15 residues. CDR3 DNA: TGTGCCAGTAGTAAACTCGTAAGGCCGAACACTGAAGCTTTCTTT. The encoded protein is CASSKLVRPNTEAFF. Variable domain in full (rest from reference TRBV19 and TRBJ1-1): DGGITQSPKYLFRKEGQNVTLSCEQNLNHDAMYWYRQDPGQGLRLIYYSQIVNDFQKGDIAEGYSVSREKKESFPLTVTSAQKNPTAFYLCASSKLVRPNTEAFFGQGTRLTVV.

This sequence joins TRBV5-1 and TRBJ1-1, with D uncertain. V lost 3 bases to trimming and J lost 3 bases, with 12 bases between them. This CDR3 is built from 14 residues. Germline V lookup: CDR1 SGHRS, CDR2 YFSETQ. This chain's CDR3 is CASSSAGGYTEAFF. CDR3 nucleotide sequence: TGCGCCAGCAGCTCGGCGGGAGGCTACACTGAAGCTTTCTTT.

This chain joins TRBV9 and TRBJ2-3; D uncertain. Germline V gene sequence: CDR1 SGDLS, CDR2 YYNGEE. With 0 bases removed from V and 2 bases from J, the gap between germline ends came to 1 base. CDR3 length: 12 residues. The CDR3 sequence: CASSVDTDTQYF. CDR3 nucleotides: TGTGCCAGCAGCGTAGACACAGATACGCAGTATTTT.

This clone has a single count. The CDR3: CASSHLWQGKTGELFF. In DNA, the CDR3 is TGCGCCAGCAGTCATTTATGGCAGGGTAAGACCGGGGAGCTGTTTTTT. This chain uses TRBV23-1 with TRBJ2-2; possibly TRBD1 for D (5 bases). TRBV23-1 belongs to the ORF category, with a function that is uncertain. V shed 3 bases and J shed 5 bases, with 16 bases lying between them. The CDR3 length is 16 residues.

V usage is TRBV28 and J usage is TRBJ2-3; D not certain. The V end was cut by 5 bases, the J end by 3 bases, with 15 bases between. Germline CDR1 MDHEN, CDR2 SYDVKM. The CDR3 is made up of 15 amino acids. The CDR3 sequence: CASSPETDTTDTQYF. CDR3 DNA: TGTGCCAGCAGTCCCGAGACTGATACTACAGATACGCAGTATTTT.

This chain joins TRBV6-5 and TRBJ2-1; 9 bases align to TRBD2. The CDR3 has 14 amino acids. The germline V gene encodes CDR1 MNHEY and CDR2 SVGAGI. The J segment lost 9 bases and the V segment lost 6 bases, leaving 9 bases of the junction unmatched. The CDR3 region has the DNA TGTGCCAGCAGCCTTAGCGGGAGTGGTGGTGAGCAGTTCTTC. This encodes CASSLSGSGGEQFF.

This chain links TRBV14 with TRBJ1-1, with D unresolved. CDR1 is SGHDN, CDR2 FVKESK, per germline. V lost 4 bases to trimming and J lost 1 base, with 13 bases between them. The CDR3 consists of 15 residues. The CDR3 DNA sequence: TGTGCCAGCAGCCCCAACGCCGGCGGGAACACTGAAGCTTTCTTT. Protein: CASSPNAGGNTEAFF.

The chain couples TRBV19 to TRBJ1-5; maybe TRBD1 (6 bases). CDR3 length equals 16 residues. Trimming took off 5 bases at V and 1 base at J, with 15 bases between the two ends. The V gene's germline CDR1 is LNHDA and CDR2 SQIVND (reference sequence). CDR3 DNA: TGTGCCAGTAGTGGGGGAACAGGGTTGAGCAATCAGCCCCAGCATTTT. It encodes CASSGGTGLSNQPQHF.

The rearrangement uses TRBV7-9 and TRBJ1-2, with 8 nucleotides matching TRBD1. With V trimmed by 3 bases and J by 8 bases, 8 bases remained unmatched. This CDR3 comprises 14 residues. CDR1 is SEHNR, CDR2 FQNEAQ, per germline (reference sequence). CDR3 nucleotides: TGTGCCAGCAGCTTCTGGCAGGGGGCGAGCGGCTACACCTTC. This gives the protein CASSFWQGASGYTF.

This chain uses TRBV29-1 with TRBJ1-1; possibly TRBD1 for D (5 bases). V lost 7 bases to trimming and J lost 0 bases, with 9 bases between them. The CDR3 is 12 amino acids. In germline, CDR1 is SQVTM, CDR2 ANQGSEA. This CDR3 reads CSAGTVNTEAFF. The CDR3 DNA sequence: TGCAGCGCCGGGACGGTGAACACTGAAGCTTTCTTT.

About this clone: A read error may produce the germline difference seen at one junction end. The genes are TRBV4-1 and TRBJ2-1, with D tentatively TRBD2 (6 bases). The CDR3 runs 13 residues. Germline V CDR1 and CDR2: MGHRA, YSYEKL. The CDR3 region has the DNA TGCGCCAGCAGCCGGGACTCCTTCAATGAGCAGTTCTTC. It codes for CASSRDSFNEQFF.

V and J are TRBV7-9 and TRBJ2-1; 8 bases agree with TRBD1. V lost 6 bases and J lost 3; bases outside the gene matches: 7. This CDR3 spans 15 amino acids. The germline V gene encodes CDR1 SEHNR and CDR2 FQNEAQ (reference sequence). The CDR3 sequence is CASRLGQGFYNEQFF. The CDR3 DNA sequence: TGTGCCAGCAGACTCGGACAGGGCTTCTACAATGAGCAGTTCTTC.

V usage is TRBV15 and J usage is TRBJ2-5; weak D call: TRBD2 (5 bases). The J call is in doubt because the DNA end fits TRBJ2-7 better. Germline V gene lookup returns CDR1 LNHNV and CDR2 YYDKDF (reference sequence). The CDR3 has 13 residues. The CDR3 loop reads CATGVRGNYEQYF. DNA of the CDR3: TGTGCCACCGGGGTACGGGGAAACTACGAGCAGTACTTC.

In DNA, the CDR3 is TGTGCTAGTGGCACTAGCGGGAGTCGGGGGGAGACCCAGTACTTC. It is translated as CASGTSGSRGETQYF. The rearrangement links TRBV12-5 to TRBJ2-5; 11 nucleotides agree with TRBD2. This CDR3 contains 15 residues. In germline, CDR1 is LGHNT, CDR2 FRNRAP. J lost 5 bases, V lost 6 bases, and 8 bases had no gene match. Using reference TRBV12-5 and TRBJ2-5 for the parts outside the CDR3, the full variable domain is DARVTQTPRHKVTEMGQEVTMRCQPILGHNTVFWYRQTMMQGLELLAYFRNRAPLDDSGMPKDRFSAEMPDATLATLKIQPSEPRDSAVYFCASGTSGSRGETQYFGPGTRLLVL.

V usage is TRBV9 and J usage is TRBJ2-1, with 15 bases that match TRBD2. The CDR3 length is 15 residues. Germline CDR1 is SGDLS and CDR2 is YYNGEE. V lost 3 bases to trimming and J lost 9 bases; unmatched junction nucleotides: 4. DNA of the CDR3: TGTGCCAGCAGCGAGGGACTAGCGGGAGGTTTTGAGCAGTTCTTC. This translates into CASSEGLAGGFEQFF. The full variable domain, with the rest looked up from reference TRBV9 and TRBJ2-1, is DSGVTQTPKHLITATGQRVTLRCSPRSGDLSVYWYQQSLDQGLQFLIQYYNGEERAKGNILERFSAQQFPDLHSELNLSSLELGDSALYFCASSEGLAGGFEQFFGPGTRLTVL.

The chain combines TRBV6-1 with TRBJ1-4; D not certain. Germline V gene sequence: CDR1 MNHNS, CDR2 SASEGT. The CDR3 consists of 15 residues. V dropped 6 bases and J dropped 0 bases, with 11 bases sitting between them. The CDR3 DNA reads TGTGCCAGCAGGAGGACGCCCGCAACTAATGAAAAACTGTTTTTT. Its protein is CASRRTPATNEKLFF.

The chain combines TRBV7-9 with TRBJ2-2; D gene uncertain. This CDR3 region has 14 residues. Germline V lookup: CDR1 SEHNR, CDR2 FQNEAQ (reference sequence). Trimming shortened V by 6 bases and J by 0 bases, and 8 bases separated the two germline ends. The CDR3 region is CASRSHANTGELFF. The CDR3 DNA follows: TGTGCCAGCAGGTCCCACGCGAACACCGGGGAGCTGTTTTTT.

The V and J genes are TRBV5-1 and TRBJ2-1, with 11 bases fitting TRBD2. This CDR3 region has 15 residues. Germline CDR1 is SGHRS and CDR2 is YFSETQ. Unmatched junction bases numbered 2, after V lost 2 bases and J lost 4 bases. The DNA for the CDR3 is TGCGCCAGCAGCTTAACTAGCGGGAGATACAATGAGCAGTTCTTC. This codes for CASSLTSGRYNEQFF.